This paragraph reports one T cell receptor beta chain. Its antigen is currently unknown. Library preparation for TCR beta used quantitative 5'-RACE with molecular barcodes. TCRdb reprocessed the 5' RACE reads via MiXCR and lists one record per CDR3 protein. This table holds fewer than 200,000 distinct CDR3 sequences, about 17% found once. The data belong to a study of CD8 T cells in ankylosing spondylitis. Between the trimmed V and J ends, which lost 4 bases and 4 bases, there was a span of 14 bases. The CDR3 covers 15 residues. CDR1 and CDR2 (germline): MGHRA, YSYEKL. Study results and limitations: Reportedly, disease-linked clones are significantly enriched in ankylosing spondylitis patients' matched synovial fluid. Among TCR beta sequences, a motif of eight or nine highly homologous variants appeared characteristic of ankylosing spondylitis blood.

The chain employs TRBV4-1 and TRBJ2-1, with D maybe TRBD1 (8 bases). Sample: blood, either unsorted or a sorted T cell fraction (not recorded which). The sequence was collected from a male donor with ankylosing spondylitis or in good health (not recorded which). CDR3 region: CASSRGGQDYNEQFF. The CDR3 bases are TGCGCCAGCAGCCGGGGGGGACAGGATTACAATGAGCAGTTCTTC.